Below, 8 T cell receptor beta chains from the same sample are listed, as sequenced in a study of T-cell reconstitution after alpha-beta-depleted transplantation in children. Molecular barcoding with unique molecular identifiers was used for the TCRbeta library. TCRdb called the PCR reads again in MiXCR, with one record for every CDR3 protein. The sample yields about 200,000 distinct CDR3 sequences, roughly 6.6% seen once. The sequencing used PBMCs, collected before TCRalphabeta/CD19-depleted stem cell transplant. The receptors here all came from a boy aged 2-15 years with acute lymphoblastic leukemia, due to receive a stem cell transplant.

This clonotype appeared many times. The CDR3 DNA reads as TGTGCCAGCAGTGGAAGGGAGCTCCTTTCCTCTGGGGCCAACGTCCTGACTTTC. Translating gives CASSGRELLSSGANVLTF. The V and J genes are TRBV2 and TRBJ2-6; D possibly corresponds to TRBD2 (5 bases). This CDR3 is built from 18 residues. Germline V gene lookup returns CDR1 SNHLY and CDR2 FYNNEI. V was trimmed by 4 bases and J by 0 bases, leaving 16 bases between them.

This clonotype was counted many times. CDR3 DNA: TGCAGCGGCAAAGGGGGCAGTATGAACACTGAAGCTTTCTTT. Translating gives CSGKGGSMNTEAFF. This rearrangement joins TRBV29-1 to TRBJ1-1; 7 bases line up with TRBD1. CDR1 is SQVTM, CDR2 ANQGSEA, per germline. The CDR3 spans 14 residues. Germline trimming cut 7 bases from V and 0 bases from J; bases unmatched to any gene: 8.

This chain links TRBV11-1 with TRBJ1-6; 8 bases agree with TRBD1. The junction had 7 bases not matched to a gene; V was cut back by 2 bases and J by 7 bases. CDR3 length: 16 residues. Germline values: CDR1 SGHAT, CDR2 FQDESV (reference sequence). The CDR3 bases are TGTGCCAGCAGCTTATCCGGGACAGGCTTAAATTCACCCCTCCACTTT. Amino acid sequence: CASSLSGTGLNSPLHF.

The CDR3: CASSLVLAGGHEQYF. CDR3 nucleotide sequence: TGTGCCAGCAGCTTAGTTCTTGCGGGAGGCCACGAGCAGTACTTC. The chain employs TRBV7-8 and TRBJ2-7; 8 nucleotides match TRBD2. In germline, CDR1 is SGHVS, CDR2 FQNEAQ. V lost 1 base, J lost 5 bases, and 7 bases stayed unmatched. This CDR3 has 15 amino acids.

The rearrangement uses TRBV4-3 and TRBJ2-3, with a tentative D call TRBD2 (5 bases). V was trimmed by 1 base and J by 0 bases, leaving 8 bases between them. CDR1 and CDR2 (germline): LGHNA, YSLEER. There are 15 residues in the CDR3. The CDR3 region is CASSQAQRSTDTQYF. The CDR3 bases are TGCGCCAGCAGCCAAGCTCAGCGGAGCACAGATACGCAGTATTTT.

The chain recombines TRBV15 with TRBJ1-6; D not resolved. The V gene lost 0 bases and the J gene lost 12 bases, with 9 bases spanning the gap. This CDR3 is 13 amino acids long. CDR1 LNHNV and CDR2 YYDKDF come from the germline V gene (reference sequence). The CDR3 sequence: CATSRDPGGPLHF. The CDR3 bases are TGTGCCACCAGCAGAGACCCGGGCGGACCCCTCCACTTT.

This clonotype was detected many times. The V gene is TRBV9, the J gene TRBJ2-2; 12 positions match TRBD1. Germline V lookup: CDR1 SGDLS, CDR2 YYNGEE. This CDR3 spans 14 amino acids. Germline trimming cut 6 bases from V and 9 bases from J; bases unmatched to any gene: 6. The CDR3 DNA reads as TGTGCCAGCACTGCCGGGACAGGGGGCAGGGAGCTGTTTTTT. Translating it yields CASTAGTGGRELFF.

The chain recombines TRBV14 with TRBJ2-6, with unresolved D. In germline, CDR1 is SGHDN, CDR2 FVKESK. The CDR3 spans 12 residues. V was cut by 1 base and J by 12 bases, with 7 bases left in between. The CDR3 nucleotides are TGTGCCAGCAGCCAAGTTGGGCTCGTCCTGACTTTC. Residues: CASSQVGLVLTF.